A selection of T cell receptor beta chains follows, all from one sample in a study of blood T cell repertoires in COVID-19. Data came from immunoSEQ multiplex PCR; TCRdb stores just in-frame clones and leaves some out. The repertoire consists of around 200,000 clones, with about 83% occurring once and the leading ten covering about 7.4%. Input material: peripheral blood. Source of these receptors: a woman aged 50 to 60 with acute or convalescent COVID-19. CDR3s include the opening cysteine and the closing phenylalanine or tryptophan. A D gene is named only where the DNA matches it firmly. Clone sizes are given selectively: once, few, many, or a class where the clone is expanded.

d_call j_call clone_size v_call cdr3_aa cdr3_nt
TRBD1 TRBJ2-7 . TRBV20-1 CSASRGTGGNYEQYF TGCAGTGCTAGTCGTGGGACAGGGGGTAATTACGAGCAGTACTTC
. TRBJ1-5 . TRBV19 CASSISRQAGGQPQHF TGTGCCAGTAGTATATCCAGACAGGCGGGGGGCCAGCCCCAGCATTTT
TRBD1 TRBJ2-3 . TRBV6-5 CASSIDRGSSAYF TGTGCCAGCAGTATTGACAGGGGGTCGTCGGCGTATTTT
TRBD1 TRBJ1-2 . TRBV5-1 CASSLDGTGGLAGYTF TGCGCCAGCAGCTTGGATGGGACAGGGGGCTTGGCAGGCTACACCTTC
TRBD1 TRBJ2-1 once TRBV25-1 CASSESGQVVYNEQFF TGTGCCAGCAGTGAATCCGGACAGGTTGTCTACAATGAGCAGTTCTTC
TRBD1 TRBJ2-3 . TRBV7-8 CASTIDRDTSTDTQYF TGTGCCAGCACCATAGACAGGGACACTAGCACAGATACGCAGTATTTT
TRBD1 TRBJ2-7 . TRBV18 CASSPGQGATYEQYF TGTGCCAGCTCACCCGGACAGGGGGCTACCTACGAGCAGTACTTC
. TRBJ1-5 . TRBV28 CASSSGLGQPQHF TGTGCCAGCAGCTCAGGGTTGGGCCAGCCCCAGCATTTT
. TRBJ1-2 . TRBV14 CASSQDQVRSWNGYTF TGTGCCAGCAGCCAAGACCAGGTCCGAAGTTGGAATGGCTACACCTTC
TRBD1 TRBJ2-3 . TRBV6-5 CATRQGAGDTQYF TGTGCCACCAGACAGGGGGCGGGAGATACGCAGTATTTT
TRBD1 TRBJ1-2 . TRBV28 CASSLWVGQGDLLYGYTF TGTGCCAGCAGTTTATGGGTTGGACAGGGAGACCTGCTTTATGGCTACACCTTC
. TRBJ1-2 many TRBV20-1 CSAIGREGYTF TGCAGTGCTATAGGCAGGGAAGGCTACACCTTC
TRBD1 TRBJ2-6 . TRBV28 CASSPGTGYSGANVLTF TGTGCCAGCAGTCCGGGGACAGGGTACTCTGGGGCCAACGTCCTGACTTTC
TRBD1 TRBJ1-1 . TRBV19 CASRGQGATSGTEAFF TGTGCCAGTAGGGGACAGGGGGCTACGTCGGGGACTGAAGCTTTCTTT
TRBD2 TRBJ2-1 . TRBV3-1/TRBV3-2 CASSQDRGSGRAYNEQFF TGTGCCAGCAGCCAAGATCGGGGCAGCGGGAGGGCCTACAATGAGCAGTTCTTC
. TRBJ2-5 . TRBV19 CASSRAPAETQYF TGTGCCAGTAGTAGGGCCCCCGCGGAGACCCAGTACTTC
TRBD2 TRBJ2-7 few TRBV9 CASAAGGGRHDSYEQYF TGTGCCAGCGCCGCCGGGGGGGGGCGACACGATTCCTACGAGCAGTACTTC
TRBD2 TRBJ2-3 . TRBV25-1 CASSASGGSDTQYF TGTGCCAGCAGCGCCTCGGGGGGGTCGGATACGCAGTATTTT
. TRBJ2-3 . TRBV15 CATSRDSGRGRTDTQYF TGTGCCACCAGCAGAGATTCCGGGCGGGGCCGCACAGATACGCAGTATTTT